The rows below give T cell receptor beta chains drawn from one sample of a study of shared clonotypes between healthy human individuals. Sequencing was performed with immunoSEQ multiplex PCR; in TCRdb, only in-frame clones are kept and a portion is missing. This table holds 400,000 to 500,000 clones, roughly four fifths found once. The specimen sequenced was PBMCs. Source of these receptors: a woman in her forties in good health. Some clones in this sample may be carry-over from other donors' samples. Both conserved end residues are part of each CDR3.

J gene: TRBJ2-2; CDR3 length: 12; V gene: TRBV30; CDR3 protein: CAWSIVGGELFF
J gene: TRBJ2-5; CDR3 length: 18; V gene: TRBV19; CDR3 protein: CASSPRFSGDRAQETQYF
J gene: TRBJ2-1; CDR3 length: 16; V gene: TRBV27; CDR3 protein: CASSPQAGELYNEQFF
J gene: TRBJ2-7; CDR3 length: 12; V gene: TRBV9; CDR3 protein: CASSPGAYEQYF
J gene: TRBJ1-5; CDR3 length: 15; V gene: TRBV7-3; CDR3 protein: CASSLTGGSNQPQHF
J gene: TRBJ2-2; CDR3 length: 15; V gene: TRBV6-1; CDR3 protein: CASTRKMEGAGELFF
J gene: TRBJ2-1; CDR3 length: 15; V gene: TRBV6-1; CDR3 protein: CASSPRGGNNNEQFF
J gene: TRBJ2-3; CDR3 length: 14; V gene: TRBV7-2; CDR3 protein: CASSSRGGDGTQYF
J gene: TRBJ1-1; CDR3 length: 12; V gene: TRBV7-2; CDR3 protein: CASSLAVSEAFF
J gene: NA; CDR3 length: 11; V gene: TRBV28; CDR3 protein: CASSLWREQYF
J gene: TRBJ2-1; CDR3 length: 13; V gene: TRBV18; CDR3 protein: CASSPSSGNEQFF
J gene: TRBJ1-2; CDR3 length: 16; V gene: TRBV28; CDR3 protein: CASSWGRGRWDYGYTF
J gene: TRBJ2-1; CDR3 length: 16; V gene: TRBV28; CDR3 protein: CASSPGLPYSYNEQFF
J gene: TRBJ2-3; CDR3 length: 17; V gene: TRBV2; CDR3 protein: CASRARAHAGGADTQYF
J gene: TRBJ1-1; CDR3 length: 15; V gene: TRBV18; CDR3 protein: CASSPGTELNTEAFF
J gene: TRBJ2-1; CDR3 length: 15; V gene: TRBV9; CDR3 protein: CASSASGRVDNEQFF
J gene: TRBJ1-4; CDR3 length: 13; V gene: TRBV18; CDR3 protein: CASSQGAGEKLFF
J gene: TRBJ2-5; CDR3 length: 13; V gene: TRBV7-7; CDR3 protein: CASSLNRVETQYF
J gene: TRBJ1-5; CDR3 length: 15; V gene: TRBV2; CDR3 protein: CASTTEHNSNQPQHF
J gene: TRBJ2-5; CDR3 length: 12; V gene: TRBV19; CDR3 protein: CATQDRGETQYF
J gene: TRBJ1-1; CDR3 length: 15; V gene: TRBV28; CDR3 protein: CASSPSEGMNTEAFF
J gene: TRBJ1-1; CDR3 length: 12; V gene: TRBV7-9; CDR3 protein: CASSSAGEGNFF
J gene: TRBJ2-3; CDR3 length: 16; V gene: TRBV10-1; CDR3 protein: CASSESHGLAQKEWYF
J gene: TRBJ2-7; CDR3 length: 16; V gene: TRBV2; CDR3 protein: CASSPLAGRQPNEQYF
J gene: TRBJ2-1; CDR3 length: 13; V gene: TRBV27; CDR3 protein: CASRVQPYNEQFF
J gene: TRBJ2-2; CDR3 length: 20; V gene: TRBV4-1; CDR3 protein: CASSQVSGTSAFTNTGELFF
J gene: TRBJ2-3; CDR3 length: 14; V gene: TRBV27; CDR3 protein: CASSFLVSTDTQYF
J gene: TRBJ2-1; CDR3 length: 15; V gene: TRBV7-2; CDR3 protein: CASSPLAGYYNEQFF
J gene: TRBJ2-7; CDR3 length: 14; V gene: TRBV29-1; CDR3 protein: CSVPTGTGGYEQYF
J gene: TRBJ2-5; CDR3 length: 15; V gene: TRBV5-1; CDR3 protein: CASSLDGTAQETQYF
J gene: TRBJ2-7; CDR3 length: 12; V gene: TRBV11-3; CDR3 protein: CASRGSSYEQYF
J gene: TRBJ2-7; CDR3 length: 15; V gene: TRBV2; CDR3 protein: CASSVSGQGVYEQYF
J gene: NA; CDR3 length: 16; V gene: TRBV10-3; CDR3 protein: CAISDISGRGSYEQYF
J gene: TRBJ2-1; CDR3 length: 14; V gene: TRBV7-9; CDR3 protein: CASSDIRLYNERFF
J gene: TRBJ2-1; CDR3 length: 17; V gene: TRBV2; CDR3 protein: CASNPRGTGVLYNEQFF
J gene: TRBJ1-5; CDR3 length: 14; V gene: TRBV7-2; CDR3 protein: CASSLGYSNQPQHF
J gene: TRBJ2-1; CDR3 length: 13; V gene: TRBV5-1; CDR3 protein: CASSGRGYNEQFF
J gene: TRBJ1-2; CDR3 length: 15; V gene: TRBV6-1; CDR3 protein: CASSDGGPDLYGYTF
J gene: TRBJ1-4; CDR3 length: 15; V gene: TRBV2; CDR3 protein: CASGRSSGANEKLFF
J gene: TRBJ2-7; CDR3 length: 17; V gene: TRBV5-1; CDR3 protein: CASSSGTSGRDLKEQYF
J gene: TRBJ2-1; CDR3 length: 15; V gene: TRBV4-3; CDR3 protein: CASSQVGGGYNEQFF
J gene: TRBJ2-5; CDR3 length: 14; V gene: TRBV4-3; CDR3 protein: CASSPRTRRETQYF
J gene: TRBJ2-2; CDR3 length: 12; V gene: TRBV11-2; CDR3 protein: CASSLNSGELFF
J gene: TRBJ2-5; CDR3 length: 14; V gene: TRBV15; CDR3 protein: CATSNTGGRETQYF
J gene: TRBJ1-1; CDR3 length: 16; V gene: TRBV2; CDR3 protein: CASSEGRIGLNTEAFF
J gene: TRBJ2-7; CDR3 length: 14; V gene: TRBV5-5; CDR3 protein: CASSIPGLHYEQYF
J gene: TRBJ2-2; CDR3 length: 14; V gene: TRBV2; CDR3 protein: CASTFIWGTGELFF
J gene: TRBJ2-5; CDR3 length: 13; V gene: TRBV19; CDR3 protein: CASSNRRGETQYF
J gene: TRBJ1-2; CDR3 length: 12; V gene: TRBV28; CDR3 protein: CASVDRTYGYTF
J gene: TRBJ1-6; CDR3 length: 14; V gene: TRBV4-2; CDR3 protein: CASRGQGLYSPLHF
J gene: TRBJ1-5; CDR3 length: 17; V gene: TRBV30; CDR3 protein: CAWSPSTGLSSNQPQHF
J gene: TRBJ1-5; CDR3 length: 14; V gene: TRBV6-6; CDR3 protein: CASSWDRVDQPQHF
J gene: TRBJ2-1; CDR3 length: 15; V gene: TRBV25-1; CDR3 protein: CASSGGLGREYEQFF
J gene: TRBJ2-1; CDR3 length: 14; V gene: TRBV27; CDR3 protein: CASSLSGAGNEQFF